This T cell receptor beta chain stems from a study of shared clonotypes between healthy human individuals. Study in general: Aged between 18 and 49, the donors were two women and three men.

Worth noting for this clone: The antigen is undetermined.

Findings and limits, study-wide: Some naive CD4 clonotypes, around 5%, turned up in common across several donors.

From germline, CDR1 is SGDLS and CDR2 YYNGEE. This CDR3 is 15 amino acids long. The ends were cut back, 0 bases at V and 2 bases at J, with 12 bases in the middle. Measured with immunoSEQ multiplex PCR; TCRdb has only the in-frame clones, and not every one. The table shows millions of clones, with roughly 91% occurring only once. Naive CD8 cells comprised CD45RO-negative, CCR7-positively selected cells, excluding terminally differentiated effector memory CD45RA+ cells. This TCR came from a man aged 18 to 30 in good health. Some clones in this sample may be carry-over from other donors' samples. The sample consisted of naive CD8+ T cells from PBMCs. The rearrangement links TRBV9 to TRBJ2-7; D gene ambiguous. The CDR3 bases are TGTGCCAGCAGCGTAGGAGGACCACCAACCTACGAGCAGTACTTC. This sequence encodes CASSVGGPPTYEQYF. Full variable domain (missing parts from reference TRBV9 and TRBJ2-7): DSGVTQTPKHLITATGQRVTLRCSPRSGDLSVYWYQQSLDQGLQFLIQYYNGEERAKGNILERFSAQQFPDLHSELNLSSLELGDSALYFCASSVGGPPTYEQYFGPGTRLTVT.